This T cell receptor beta chain comes out of a study of OX40 agonist ivuxolimab in advanced cancers. Overall study: Participants could have had prior anti-PD-1, anti-PD-L1 or anti-CTLA-4 therapy, and around 43% had some.

Sequenced by immunoSEQ multiplex PCR; TCRdb stores in-frame clones only, minus some. The top ten clones hold roughly 5.8% of a sample with about 96,000 clones, approximately 80% of them seen once. CDR3 length: 17 amino acids. The V end lost 3 bases, the J end lost 0 bases, and 15 bases lay between the germline ends. Germline CDR1 is MDHEN and CDR2 is SYDVKM. Points from the study as a whole: More expanded clones were found, on average, in CD8+ than in CD4+ T cells. Clonal expansion from baseline to week 6 occurred in both CD4+ and CD8+ T cells. Some of the nonresponding patients also showed low levels of normalized T-cell clonal expansion.

This clone appeared once. Its antigen is unknown. The sequence derives from an adult with an advanced solid tumor such as melanoma, head and neck, liver or kidney cancer. The V and J genes are TRBV28 and TRBJ1-5; tentative D call: TRBD1 (5 bases). Here the sequenced sample was CD4+ or CD8+ T cells sorted from blood, taken in a trial of the OX40 agonist ivuxolimab. The CDR3 bases are TGTGCCAGCAGTTTGGCCGACGGGGGTTATAGCAATCAGCCCCAGCATTTT. This codes for CASSLADGGYSNQPQHF.